Here is one TCR beta chain with its context. Its matching antigen is unknown. Unrecorded immune exposures were likely, despite nominal health at sampling. These data come from a study of cytomegalovirus exposure and HLA in healthy donors. Germline V gene data show CDR1 as SGHVS and CDR2 as FNYEAQ. V dropped 5 bases and J dropped 1; count of bases not matched to a gene: 10. The CDR3 consists of 18 residues. Points from the study as a whole: One later analysis reportedly identified an Asian-associated ancestry cluster that showed fewer N-insertions than the roughly 700-donor mean. By a later analysis, the bulk of CMV-associated TCR beta chains appeared HLA-restricted. It emerged from a later analysis that several of the most significant clusters appeared to be linked to common viral pathogens.

Primers included in the PCR were 60 Vbeta and 13 Jbeta primers. Profiled with immunoSEQ multiplex PCR; TCRdb holds only in-frame clones, not every one. The repertoire consists of about 200,000 clones, with around 80% occurring once and the leading ten covering 3.5% to 5%. The chain joins TRBV7-6 to TRBJ2-3; 12 nucleotides match TRBD2. The sequencing sample was made of PBMCs. The clonotype was recovered from a woman between 25 and 40 years old in good health and CMV-seropositive. The CDR3 sequence: CASSPEALAGGGTDTQYF. The DNA for the CDR3 is TGTGCCAGCAGCCCGGAGGCACTAGCGGGAGGTGGCACAGATACGCAGTATTTT. The full variable domain, with the rest looked up from reference TRBV7-6 and TRBJ2-3, is GAGVSQSPRYKVTKRGQDVALRCDPISGHVSLYWYRQALGQGPEFLTYFNYEAQQDKSGLPNDRFSAERPEGSISTLTIQRTEQRDSAMYRCASSPEALAGGGTDTQYFGPGTRLTVL.